This T cell receptor beta chain was recorded in a study of blood T cell repertoires in COVID-19. Study-level background: There were acute and convalescent COVID-19 samples, and they came from the United States, Italy and Spain. PBMCs, B-cell-depleted T cells, or T cells were the source of the cDNA or gDNA that made up the material.

The germline V gene encodes CDR1 MNHEY and CDR2 SVGAGI. The junction had 3 bases not matched to a gene; V was cut back by 7 bases and J by 5 bases. The CDR3 covers 13 residues. Per the authors' pipeline: Researchers report that nucleated cell counts were estimated from reference gene primer amplification. The protocol was immunoSEQ multiplex PCR, while the TCRdb copy is restricted to in-frame clones and leaves out a portion. D and trimming come from the DNA, and the V and J calls and clone size come from that table. The profile shows about 57,000 clones, about 81% of them singletons. Sequenced material: peripheral blood. The TCR was taken from a woman aged 60-70 years with acute or convalescent COVID-19. The chain joins TRBV6-5 to TRBJ2-1; 9 positions match TRBD2. CDR3 nucleotide sequence: TGTGCCAGCACCTCTAGCGGGGACAATGAGCAGTTCTTC. This encodes CASTSSGDNEQFF.